A single TCR beta chain is shown here with its context. Germline V gene data show CDR1 as SGHRS and CDR2 as YFSETQ. V was cut by 6 bases and J by 5 bases, with 14 bases left in between. The length of the CDR3 is 14 residues. This sample was included in a study of T cell responses to AZD1222 COVID-19 vaccine. The data were produced by immunoSEQ multiplex PCR, yet TCRdb's version contains in-frame clones alone and is incomplete. The repertoire holds more than 80,000 clones, less than 95% seen once, with roughly 8% in the top ten. The sample consisted of peripheral blood, taken 28 days after the second AZD1222 dose. The receptor was derived from an adult who received the AZD1222 COVID-19 vaccine. The genes are TRBV5-1 and TRBJ1-4; the D is unclear. CDR3 sequence: CASTRTDPNEKLFF. The CDR3 DNA follows: TGCGCCAGCACCCGGACTGACCCAAATGAAAAACTGTTTTTT.